The clone carrying this T cell receptor (beta chain) appeared many times. This entry is derived from a study of blood T cells in healthy people across ages. This CDR3 contains 14 residues. Trimming cost V 4 bases and J 8 bases, with 12 bases left between them. CDR1 LGHDT and CDR2 YNNKEL come from the germline V gene (reference sequence). The second PCR ran roughly 6 to 12 cycles with a sample-barcoded 5' primer and J-beta primers. Each cDNA molecule, via a template-switch adaptor with 12 random nucleotides, was tagged. MiXCR, run by TCRdb on the 5' RACE reads, gives a single entry per CDR3 protein. The data hold some 930,000 distinct CDR3 sequences, with approximately 32% observed a single time. These data were also reused for a study on T cells of mothers and their children. This second report adds: Each donor was one of three healthy Caucasian mothers or one of their six children.

Material for sequencing was blood. This chain joins TRBV3-1 and TRBJ1-6, with a weak D call TRBD1 (5 bases). This TCR was sampled from a woman aged 40 to 50 in good health. The CDR3 loop is CASSLRDVDSPLHF. CDR3 nucleotides: TGTGCCAGCAGCCTGAGGGACGTGGATTCACCCCTCCACTTT.